The clone carrying this T cell receptor beta chain came up a few times. Its antigen is not identified. Data came from immunoSEQ multiplex PCR; TCRdb stores just in-frame clones and leaves some out. The sample consists of about 33,000 clones, roughly 76% of them appearing once. The record originates from a study of PD-1 blockade in classical Hodgkin lymphoma. The CDR3 consists of 16 residues. The V segment lost 5 bases and the J segment 1 base; nucleotides outside the gene matches: 9. Germline CDR1 and CDR2: SGHVS and FNYEAQ. Stated time point: cycle 4 day 1 (C4D1), after around six weeks of nivolumab. Following autologous stem cell transplantation, relapse occurred in every patient, and exposure to brentuximab vedotin varied. General study results and limits: Complete responders possessed baseline diversity comparable to newly diagnosed patients. Reported findings placed baseline TCR diversity lower in newly diagnosed patients (compared with healthy donors). After ASCT, patients who started nivolumab under 1 year later were excluded.

The sequence derives from a human donor with classical Hodgkin lymphoma. This chain links TRBV7-6 with TRBJ2-3, with 7 bases matching TRBD2. This specimen was peripheral blood mononuclear cells (PBMCs), taken before the fourth cycle of nivolumab. The CDR3 sequence is CASSIGTSVGTDTQYF. Here the CDR3 DNA reads TGTGCCAGCAGCATAGGTACTAGCGTTGGCACAGATACGCAGTATTTT. Complete variable domain (other parts from reference TRBV7-6 and TRBJ2-3): GAGVSQSPRYKVTKRGQDVALRCDPISGHVSLYWYRQALGQGPEFLTYFNYEAQQDKSGLPNDRFSAERPEGSISTLTIQRTEQRDSAMYRCASSIGTSVGTDTQYFGPGTRLTVL.